The 21 T cell receptor beta chains given below trace back to one sample, sequenced in a study of vaccination and CD4 T cells after COVID-19. Oncomine TCR Beta short-read sequencing was applied to DNA from cultured CD4+ T cells. In TCRdb, the PCR reads were re-called with MiXCR into one record per CDR3 protein. The sample includes roughly 15,000 distinct CDR3 sequences, roughly 50% of them seen just once. What these receptors recognize is not known. Specified treatment: roughly 10-day PBMC culture with coronavirus spike peptide pools or control peptides (ViraFEST assay). Sequencing used CD4+ T cells from blood, cultured in vitro. These receptors were obtained from a human donor who had recovered from COVID-19.

This clonotype was found a few times. V gene TRBV6-5 combines with J gene TRBJ1-5, with D possibly TRBD1 on 5 matching bases. Per the germline V gene, CDR1 is MNHEY and CDR2 is SVGAGI. Between the trimmed V and J ends, which lost 2 bases and 1 base, there was a span of 6 bases. There are 14 residues in the CDR3. Here the CDR3 DNA reads TGTGCCAGCAGTTACAGGGACAGCAATCAGCCCCAGCATTTT. As protein: CASSYRDSNQPQHF.

Points on this clonotype: At one boundary the junction diverges from the germline segment, which might be a read error. The CDR3 is CGATEEGYTF. The CDR3 DNA follows: TGCGGTGCTACGGAGGAGGGCTACACCTTC. The chain is built from TRBV20-1 and TRBJ1-2, with no clear D. CDR1 and CDR2 from the germline V gene are DFQATT and SNEGSKA (reference sequence). The CDR3 extends over 10 amino acids.

The chain carries TRBV6-1 and TRBJ2-2, with 8 bases that match TRBD1. CDR3 length equals 13 residues. The V gene's germline CDR1 is MNHNS and CDR2 SASEGT. V trimming: 7 bases; J trimming: 7 bases; junction bases outside the gene matches: 5. The chain's CDR3 is CASKRQGIGELFF. In DNA form, the CDR3 reads TGTGCCAGCAAACGACAGGGGATCGGGGAGCTGTTTTTT.

The genes are TRBV6-1 and TRBJ1-2, with D hard to call. Deletions cut 0 bases from V and 4 bases from J, with 9 bases between. Germline V gene data show CDR1 as MNHNS and CDR2 as SASEGT. This CDR3 has 14 residues. As DNA, the CDR3 is TGTGCCAGCAGTGAAGCATCTTCATCCTATGGCTACACCTTC. This sequence encodes CASSEASSSYGYTF.

The table lists this clonotype with a few counts. The V call is TRBV30, the J call TRBJ1-2; D uncertain. Trimming took off 1 base at V and 4 bases at J, with 4 bases between the two ends. The CDR3 is 11 residues long. Germline values: CDR1 GTSNPN, CDR2 SVGIG (reference sequence). The CDR3: CAWSDSYGYTF. In DNA form, the CDR3 reads TGTGCCTGGAGTGACAGCTATGGCTACACCTTC.

The rearrangement uses TRBV6-1 and TRBJ2-1; unclear D gene. The germline CDR1 and CDR2 sequences are MNHNS and SASEGT. This CDR3 spans 14 amino acids. Trimming stripped 1 base from V and 5 bases from J, with 9 bases between. The CDR3 DNA is TGTGCCAGCAGTGAAGTGGCAGAGCACAATGAGCAGTTCTTC. Translating gives CASSEVAEHNEQFF.

The chain uses TRBV25-1 and TRBJ2-2, with 8 bases aligning to TRBD1. Per germline, CDR1 MGHDK and CDR2 SYGVNS. Unmatched junction bases numbered 5, after V lost 5 bases and J lost 6 bases. The CDR3 loop spans 14 amino acids. The CDR3 DNA sequence: TGTGCCAGCAGTAACAGGGGGTTCGCCGGGGAGCTGTTTTTT. Translation: CASSNRGFAGELFF.

The chain carries TRBV20-1 and TRBJ1-5; no clear D. The CDR3 extends over 14 amino acids. Per germline, CDR1 DFQATT and CDR2 SNEGSKA (reference sequence). V lost 2 bases, J lost 3 bases, and 11 bases lay in between. The CDR3 loop reads CSARPLPLNQPQHF. CDR3 bases: TGCAGTGCTAGACCCCTCCCGCTCAATCAGCCCCAGCATTTT.

The chain uses TRBV19 and TRBJ1-5; D unresolved. The CDR3 is 17 amino acids. Germline V CDR1 and CDR2: LNHDA, SQIVND (reference sequence). Trimming stripped 2 bases from V and 0 bases from J, with 14 bases between. CDR3 residues: CASSIPSGRDSNQPQHF. CDR3 DNA: TGTGCCAGTAGTATACCCTCGGGAAGGGATAGCAATCAGCCCCAGCATTTT.

This clonotype showed up just a few times. The chain links TRBV28 to TRBJ1-2, with TRBD1 as a possible D gene (5 bases). There are 16 residues in the CDR3. Trimming took off 2 bases at V and 8 bases at J, with 21 bases between the two ends. CDR1 MDHEN and CDR2 SYDVKM come from the germline V gene. CDR3 in DNA: TGTGCCAGCAGTTTAGGGGGAGCAGGCCCCTCGCGCGGCTACACCTTC. Translated, it gives CASSLGGAGPSRGYTF.

The sample holds a few counts of this clonotype. The chain joins TRBV7-2 to TRBJ1-5; D may be TRBD1 (5 bases). V dropped 1 base and J dropped 4 bases, with 11 bases sitting between them. This CDR3 comprises 15 residues. Germline V gene data show CDR1 as SGHTA and CDR2 as FQGNSA. This chain's CDR3 is CASSLVTKGNQPQHF. The CDR3 region has the DNA TGTGCCAGCAGCTTAGTTACTAAGGGGAATCAGCCCCAGCATTTT.

This clonotype came up a few times. The J gene is TRBJ2-7, the V gene TRBV30; D unclear. V was pared by 6 bases and J by 4 bases, with 10 bases between. The CDR3 sequence is 11 residues long. In germline, CDR1 is GTSNPN, CDR2 SVGIG (reference sequence). The CDR3 nucleotides read TGTGCCTGCCAAACAGCTTACGAGCAGTACTTC. This gives the protein CACQTAYEQYF.

The CDR3 here is CASSPLGAGGKLFF. The CDR3 DNA follows: TGTGCCAGCAGCCCCTTGGGGGCGGGCGGAAAACTGTTTTTT. The gene calls are TRBV7-8 and TRBJ1-4, with D possibly being TRBD1 (6 bases). Trimming took off 5 bases at V and 10 bases at J, with 17 bases between the two ends. Germline V gene sequence: CDR1 SGHVS, CDR2 FQNEAQ. The CDR3 contains 14 residues.

This clonotype has a handful of counts. The chain couples TRBV20-1 to TRBJ1-1, with 10 bases matching TRBD1. From germline, CDR1 is DFQATT and CDR2 SNEGSKA (reference sequence). V dropped 0 bases and J dropped 4; count of bases not matched to a gene: 5. The length of the CDR3 is 15 residues. The CDR3 region has the DNA TGCAGTGCTAGAGACCCCCGGACAGGGGGCACTGAAGCTTTCTTT. Its translation is CSARDPRTGGTEAFF.

The genes are TRBV19 and TRBJ2-2; 8 bases are a match to TRBD1. The CDR3 has 14 residues. V shed 8 bases and J 4 bases; nucleotides not matched to a gene: 6. Germline V gene sequence: CDR1 LNHDA, CDR2 SQIVND (reference sequence). In nucleotides, the CDR3 is TGTGCCAGTTTGGGACAGGCTGGCACCGGGGAGCTGTTTTTT. Translation gives CASLGQAGTGELFF.

The chain joins TRBV20-1 to TRBJ2-3; the match to TRBD2 covers 11 bases. Germline-derived CDR1 and CDR2 are DFQATT and SNEGSKA (reference sequence). CDR3 size: 15 residues. Unmatched junction bases numbered 11, after V lost 7 bases and J lost 5 bases. The CDR3 DNA sequence: TGCAGTGTTGAGTCTAGCGGGAGGATTCAAGATACGCAGTATTTT. Amino acids: CSVESSGRIQDTQYF.

The chain recombines TRBV7-9 with TRBJ2-1, with TRBD2 matching 9 bases. Per germline, CDR1 SEHNR and CDR2 FQNEAQ (reference sequence). The CDR3 extends over 15 amino acids. V lost 5 bases, J lost 1 base, and 3 bases stayed unmatched. The CDR3 protein is CASSRSGSSYNEQFF. The CDR3 bases are TGTGCCAGCAGCCGTAGCGGGAGTTCCTACAATGAGCAGTTCTTC.

Details on this clonotype: The junction shows a germline mismatch at one end, possibly a read error. The chain combines TRBV12-3 or TRBV12-4 with TRBJ2-1; 8 bases align to TRBD1. The CDR3 consists of 12 residues. The CDR3 region is CASSLGATGVIF. The CDR3 coding sequence is TGTGCCAGCAGTTTGGGGGCGACAGGGGTAATCTTC.

The chain joins TRBV9 to TRBJ1-2, with D unresolved. This CDR3 is built from 15 residues. The germline V gene has CDR1 SGDLS and CDR2 YYNGEE. V dropped 2 bases and J dropped 4 bases, with 15 bases sitting between them. Here the CDR3 reads CASSVLAELPYGYTF. The CDR3, as DNA: TGTGCCAGCAGCGTTCTTGCGGAGCTGCCCTATGGCTACACCTTC. The variable domain in full, completed from reference TRBV9 and TRBJ1-2, reads DSGVTQTPKHLITATGQRVTLRCSPRSGDLSVYWYQQSLDQGLQFLIQYYNGEERAKGNILERFSAQQFPDLHSELNLSSLELGDSALYFCASSVLAELPYGYTFGSGTRLTVV.

The chain employs TRBV14 and TRBJ1-1, with TRBD1 as a possible D gene (5 bases). Germline CDR1 reads SGHDN; CDR2 reads FVKESK. The CDR3 totals 12 residues. Trimming stripped 4 bases from V and 7 bases from J, with 10 bases between. Here the CDR3 DNA reads TGTGCCAGCAGCCGACTTGGGGGTGAAGCTTTCTTT. It translates to CASSRLGGEAFF.

The rearrangement links TRBV28 to TRBJ1-2; D is undetermined. The CDR3 is 14 residues long. Trimming removed 1 base at V and 3 bases at J, with 9 bases between. CDR1 and CDR2 from the germline V gene are MDHEN and SYDVKM. The CDR3 coding sequence is TGTGCCAGCAGTTTATCCAGGACTGACTATGGCTACACCTTC. Its protein is CASSLSRTDYGYTF.